The next 26 T cell receptor beta chains were all read from a single sample in a study of response to subunit inactivated influenza vaccine. TCRdb re-called the RT-PCR reads through MiXCR, storing one row per CDR3 protein. Of roughly 760,000 distinct CDR3 sequences listed, about 20% are singletons. The sequenced sample was PBMCs from blood, obtained 5 days after vaccination. All receptors come from a man aged 45 to 65 who received an inactivated influenza vaccine.

The genes are TRBV24-1 and TRBJ1-1, with D perhaps TRBD1 (5 bases). Germline V gives CDR1 KGHDR, CDR2 SFDVKD. Trimming shortened V by 6 bases and J by 6 bases, and 13 bases separated the two germline ends. The CDR3 has 13 amino acids. CDR3 bases: TGTGCCACCAGTCCTGCCTGGGGGGCTGAAGCTTTCTTT. Its translation is CATSPAWGAEAFF.

This clonotype was detected ten times or more. The V and J genes are TRBV7-8 and TRBJ1-3; tentatively, D is TRBD1 (5 bases). CDR3 length: 16 residues. Germline V gene lookup returns CDR1 SGHVS and CDR2 FQNEAQ. V dropped 4 bases and J dropped 3 bases, with 16 bases sitting between them. The CDR3 loop reads CASSSADGGIGNTIYF. DNA of the CDR3: TGTGCCAGCAGCTCCGCCGACGGGGGTATTGGAAACACCATATATTTT.

The chain recombines TRBV7-9 with TRBJ2-3, with 13 nucleotides matching TRBD2. The CDR3 extends over 17 amino acids. Germline CDR1 and CDR2: SEHNR and FQNEAQ (reference sequence). V dropped 4 bases and J dropped 6; count of bases not matched to a gene: 10. CDR3: CASSSDSPGLAGDTQYF. CDR3 DNA sequence: TGTGCCAGCAGCTCAGATTCGCCGGGACTAGCGGGGGATACGCAGTATTTT.

In this sample, this clonotype turned up a few times. V and J are TRBV3-1 and TRBJ2-6; TRBD2 might be the D (6 bases). Per germline, CDR1 LGHDT and CDR2 YNNKEL (reference sequence). The CDR3 runs 17 residues. The V and J ends lost 4 bases and 0 bases respectively, with 13 bases between them. This CDR3 is CASSPWEASSGANVLTF. The CDR3 DNA is TGTGCCAGCAGCCCCTGGGAGGCGAGCTCTGGGGCCAACGTCCTGACTTTC.

The V gene is TRBV7-2, the J gene TRBJ2-3, with 7 positions matching TRBD2. CDR1 is SGHTA, CDR2 FQGNSA, per germline. The CDR3 is 16 residues long. The V segment lost 2 bases and the J segment 0 bases; nucleotides outside the gene matches: 5. CDR3 bases: TGTGCCAGCAGCTTAAGGCTAGCGGTTAGCACAGATACGCAGTATTTT. Translating it yields CASSLRLAVSTDTQYF.

This clonotype was found a few times. The chain links TRBV6-5 to TRBJ1-2; a possible D gene is TRBD1 (5 bases). Germline CDR1 is MNHEY and CDR2 is SVGAGI. The length of the CDR3 is 12 residues. V lost 6 bases and J 3 bases, leaving 8 bases between the germline ends. The chain's CDR3 is CASSDSHYGYTF. CDR3 coding DNA: TGTGCCAGCAGCGACAGTCACTATGGCTACACCTTC.

This clonotype was observed a few times. The chain carries TRBV5-1 and TRBJ2-5; D is perhaps TRBD1 or TRBD2 (5 bases each). The CDR3 runs 16 residues. The germline CDR1 and CDR2 sequences are SGHRS and YFSETQ. Trimming took 4 bases from V and 5 from J, leaving 21 bases between them. CDR3 nucleotide sequence: TGCGCCAGCAGCACTACCGGGACGGCGGCTTGGGAGACCCAGTACTTC. This encodes CASSTTGTAAWETQYF.

In this sample, this clonotype turned up a few times. V gene TRBV5-5 combines with J gene TRBJ2-7; the D is unclear. Germline CDR1 reads SGHKS; CDR2 reads YYEKEE (reference sequence). V gave up 0 bases and J gave up 5 bases, with 15 bases separating them. CDR3 length: 15 residues. The CDR3 DNA sequence: TGTGCCAGCAGCTTGGTCTCTAGTTTATCCGACGAGCAGTACTTC. It yields the protein CASSLVSSLSDEQYF.

The genes are TRBV12-3 or TRBV12-4 and TRBJ2-2; D is uncertain. This CDR3 spans 13 amino acids. Trimming removed 6 bases at V and 6 bases at J, with 11 bases between. The CDR3 region has the DNA TGTGCCAGCAGATTAACGGTCGCCGGGGAGCTGTTTTTT. Its protein product is CASRLTVAGELFF.

This clonotype was recorded a few times. The rearrangement links TRBV29-1 to TRBJ2-3; the D gene could be TRBD1 or TRBD2 (5 bases each). CDR1 and CDR2 (germline): SQVTM, ANQGSEA. The CDR3 spans 14 residues. Trimming removed 5 bases at V and 5 bases at J, with 17 bases between. The CDR3 is CSVYRDQALDTQYF. For the CDR3, the DNA is TGCAGCGTTTACCGGGACCAAGCACTAGATACGCAGTATTTT.

This clonotype was observed at least ten times. The V gene is TRBV5-1, the J gene TRBJ2-7; D remains ambiguous. The CDR3 consists of 13 residues. Germline CDR1 is SGHRS and CDR2 is YFSETQ. The V and J ends lost 0 bases and 3 bases respectively, with 7 bases between them. For the CDR3, the DNA is TGCGCCAGCAGCTTGGTGGCAGGCTACGAGCAGTACTTC. Translating it yields CASSLVAGYEQYF.

This chain links TRBV6-5 with TRBJ2-1, with 9 bases that match TRBD1. Germline V lookup: CDR1 MNHEY, CDR2 SVGAGI. The CDR3 covers 14 residues. J lost 9 bases, V lost 0 bases, and 3 bases had no gene match. The CDR3 loop is CASSYSRQGVEQFF. The CDR3 region has the DNA TGTGCCAGCAGTTACTCGCGACAGGGGGTTGAGCAGTTCTTC.

The CDR3 DNA sequence: TGCGCCAGCAGCCCATCCCGCCGGGTAGAGCAGTACTTC. Encoded protein: CASSPSRRVEQYF. The gene calls are TRBV5-1 and TRBJ2-7; D gene uncertain. The CDR3 has 13 amino acids. V shed 4 bases and J shed 7 bases, with 15 bases lying between them. The V gene's germline CDR1 is SGHRS and CDR2 YFSETQ.

This clonotype was seen only a few times. This chain uses TRBV11-2 with TRBJ2-1; 9 nucleotides match TRBD1. The V gene's germline CDR1 is SGHAT and CDR2 FQNNGV. J gave up 7 bases and V 0 bases, and 7 bases lay outside the gene matches. This CDR3 is built from 16 residues. The CDR3 DNA follows: TGTGCCAGCAGCTTAGAAGGACAGGGGTTTTATAATGAGCAGTTCTTC. Translating gives CASSLEGQGFYNEQFF.

The chain has TRBV6-5 and TRBJ1-6; D is unresolved. Germline assignment: CDR1 MNHEY and CDR2 SVGAGI. The CDR3 consists of 17 residues. The ends were cut back, 4 bases at V and 0 bases at J, with 13 bases in the middle. This CDR3 reads CASSSLGRRSYNSPLHF. The CDR3 coding sequence is TGTGCCAGCAGTTCCCTCGGCCGCCGCTCCTATAATTCACCCCTCCACTTT.

The chain has TRBV27 and TRBJ1-6, with 7 bases that match TRBD1. The CDR3 is 16 residues long. CDR1 and CDR2 (germline): MNHEY, SMNVEV (reference sequence). The V segment lost 6 bases and the J segment 10 bases; nucleotides outside the gene matches: 15. The CDR3 is CASSPAGLRGRSPLHF. As DNA, the CDR3 is TGTGCCAGCAGCCCTGCGGGGTTGAGGGGGCGATCACCCCTCCACTTT.

This clonotype has only one observation. The chain combines TRBV20-1 with TRBJ2-2; D possibly corresponds to TRBD1 (5 bases). With 4 bases removed from V and 0 bases from J, the gap between germline ends came to 9 bases. The CDR3 has 14 amino acids. Germline CDR1 reads DFQATT; CDR2 reads SNEGSKA (reference sequence). The DNA of the CDR3 is TGCAGTGCTAAACAGGAACCGAACACCGGGGAGCTGTTTTTT. It specifies CSAKQEPNTGELFF.

This clonotype was recorded many times. The chain has TRBV29-1 and TRBJ2-5; no firm D call. Per the germline V gene, CDR1 is SQVTM and CDR2 is ANQGSEA. Trimming pared 7 bases from V and 2 bases from J, leaving 14 bases between. The CDR3 sequence is 13 residues long. The CDR3 nucleotides are TGCAGCGGCCGACGTCATAATCAAGAGACCCAGTACTTC. It codes for CSGRRHNQETQYF.

This clonotype was recorded a few times. V usage is TRBV10-3 and J usage is TRBJ2-7, with 10 bases fitting TRBD2. Per germline, CDR1 ENHRY and CDR2 SYGVKD. The CDR3 is 16 residues long. Trimming at V came to 5 bases and at J to 7 bases, leaving 14 bases not matched to a gene. The chain's CDR3 is CAISSPELAGPWEQYF. CDR3 coding DNA: TGTGCCATCAGTTCCCCTGAACTAGCGGGACCCTGGGAGCAGTACTTC.

This clonotype has only a few counts. The CDR3 DNA reads as TGTGCCACCAGTGATTTGCACTGGGTGCAGTTCTTC. It specifies CATSDLHWVQFF. The V call is TRBV24-1, the J call TRBJ2-1; D ambiguous. CDR3 length: 12 residues. Trimming removed 0 bases from V and 12 bases from J, with 8 bases in between. Germline V gene lookup returns CDR1 KGHDR and CDR2 SFDVKD.

At least ten counts were recorded for this clonotype. V usage is TRBV20-1 and J usage is TRBJ2-7; D call uncertain. The CDR3 sequence is 12 residues long. The germline gives CDR1 DFQATT, CDR2 SNEGSKA (reference sequence). With 2 bases removed from V and 5 bases from J, the gap between germline ends came to 10 bases. The CDR3 reads CSARPPRDEQYF. The DNA of the CDR3 is TGCAGTGCTAGACCCCCCCGCGACGAGCAGTACTTC.

This chain joins TRBV3-1 and TRBJ2-3, with D possibly TRBD1 on 5 matching bases. The V end was cut by 4 bases, the J end by 0 bases, with 11 bases between. The CDR3 has 15 amino acids. Germline CDR1 and CDR2: LGHDT and YNNKEL (reference sequence). The CDR3 region has the DNA TGTGCCAGCAGCCCCCGGACACTTAGCACAGATACGCAGTATTTT. It codes for CASSPRTLSTDTQYF.

The chain carries TRBV29-1 and TRBJ1-2; D possibly corresponds to TRBD1 (5 bases). With 7 bases removed from V and 6 bases from J, the gap between germline ends came to 15 bases. Germline V lookup: CDR1 SQVTM, CDR2 ANQGSEA. The CDR3 totals 12 residues. The CDR3 reads CSATRQRDGYTF. In nucleotides, the CDR3 is TGCAGCGCTACCCGACAGAGGGATGGCTACACCTTC.

The sample holds many counts of this clonotype. The chain carries TRBV12-3 or TRBV12-4 and TRBJ2-2, with D possibly TRBD1 on 5 matching bases. This CDR3 comprises 13 residues. V dropped 5 bases and J dropped 4 bases, with 8 bases sitting between them. Written as DNA, the CDR3 is TGTGCCAGCAGTCCAGGGCTCACCGGGGAGCTGTTTTTT. Its translation: CASSPGLTGELFF.

The rearrangement joins TRBV7-6 to TRBJ1-6; maybe TRBD1 (6 bases). V lost 5 bases to trimming and J lost 8 bases, with 13 bases between them. Germline loops: CDR1 SGHVS, CDR2 FNYEAQ. The CDR3 has 14 residues. CDR3 in DNA: TGTGCCAGCAGCCGCGGGGGCTTTGATTCACCCCTCCACTTT. Its translation is CASSRGGFDSPLHF.

The V and J genes are TRBV6-2 or TRBV6-3 and TRBJ1-6; TRBD1 might be the D (5 bases). V was trimmed by 4 bases and J by 7 bases, leaving 8 bases between them. Germline assignment: CDR1 MNHEY and CDR2 SVGEGT. This CDR3 spans 13 amino acids. CDR3 bases: TGTGCCAGCAGTTGGGACGGGAATTCACCCCTCCACTTT. Amino acids: CASSWDGNSPLHF.